This T cell receptor beta chain was documented in a study of blood T cell repertoires in COVID-19. The wider study: COVID-19 samples, acute and convalescent, were from the United States, Italy and Spain. PBMCs, B-cell-depleted T cells, or T cells provided the cDNA or gDNA that made up the material.

Assay: immunoSEQ multiplex PCR; the TCRdb copy retains only in-frame clones and omits some. Of hundreds of thousands of clones in the sample, 88% were seen once. In germline, CDR1 is MNHEY, CDR2 SMNVEV (reference sequence). The CDR3 is 14 amino acids. The J segment lost 4 bases and the V segment lost 3 bases, leaving 6 bases of the junction unmatched. This sequence joins TRBV27 and TRBJ2-7; 7 bases are shared with TRBD2. The sequenced material came from peripheral blood. This clonotype was obtained from a man aged 35 to 55 with acute or convalescent COVID-19. CDR3 coding DNA: TGTGCCAGCAGTTTGGGGACTATGGGGTACGAGCAGTACTTC. Residues: CASSLGTMGYEQYF.